This passage covers 8 T cell receptor beta chains from one sample sequenced in a study of CD8 T cells in Susac syndrome. It was with random hexamers that 0.5 to 1 ug RNA was reverse transcribed. TCRdb used MiXCR to reprocess the immunoSEQ multiplex PCR reads, holding one entry per CDR3 protein. This table has about 69,000 distinct CDR3 sequences, 91% appearing once. Specimen: CD8+ T cells from PBMCs. Receptors were obtained from a human donor with multiple sclerosis.

The CDR3 coding sequence is TGTGCCAGCAGTCTCACAGCGGGAGGGCCGAGAAATGAGCAGTTCTTC. Its translation is CASSLTAGGPRNEQFF. The chain employs TRBV13 and TRBJ2-1; 10 bases match TRBD2. The junction had 12 bases not matched to a gene; V was cut back by 6 bases and J by 7 bases. The CDR3 is 16 amino acids. Germline V gene lookup returns CDR1 PRHDT and CDR2 FYEKMQ (reference sequence).

This sequence joins TRBV19 and TRBJ1-1, with 7 bases fitting TRBD1. V gave up 5 bases and J gave up 2 bases; unmatched junction bases: 8. The CDR3 is 15 amino acids. Germline V lookup: CDR1 LNHDA, CDR2 SQIVND (reference sequence). The CDR3: CASSPLTGPNTEAFF. Here the CDR3 DNA reads TGTGCCAGTAGTCCCCTGACAGGGCCAAACACTGAAGCTTTCTTT.

The V gene is TRBV9, the J gene TRBJ1-1, with TRBD1 as a possible D gene (6 bases). V was pared by 4 bases and J by 1 base, with 17 bases between. The CDR3 contains 16 residues. Looked up from germline, CDR1 is SGDLS and CDR2 is YYNGEE. CDR3 DNA sequence: TGTGCCAGCAGCTTGACAGGCGCCGATAGGAACACTGAAGCTTTCTTT. The encoded protein is CASSLTGADRNTEAFF.

This chain links TRBV2 with TRBJ2-3; no reliable D call. CDR1 and CDR2 (germline): SNHLY, FYNNEI. The V end was cut by 7 bases, the J end by 4 bases, with 12 bases between. This CDR3 has 13 residues. The CDR3 bases are TGTGCCAGCACTGGTCGACAATCAGATACGCAGTATTTT. Residues: CASTGRQSDTQYF.

The chain recombines TRBV28 with TRBJ1-1; maybe TRBD1 (6 bases). Trimming stripped 5 bases from V and 8 bases from J, with 18 bases between. From germline, CDR1 is MDHEN and CDR2 SYDVKM. The CDR3 consists of 14 residues. CDR3: CASSPTGTTLEAFF. The CDR3 DNA is TGTGCCAGCAGTCCTACCGGGACAACGCTCGAAGCTTTCTTT.

The chain is built from TRBV29-1 and TRBJ2-4; no reliable D call. Per germline, CDR1 SQVTM and CDR2 ANQGSEA. This CDR3 has 16 residues. V was cut by 0 bases and J by 0 bases, with 12 bases left in between. The CDR3 DNA sequence: TGCAGCGTTGAAGACCCAAGCCGTGGAGCCAAAAACATTCAGTACTTC. Amino acids: CSVEDPSRGAKNIQYF.

This rearrangement joins TRBV10-3 to TRBJ2-2; possibly TRBD1 or TRBD2 for D (5 bases each). Germline V gene sequence: CDR1 ENHRY, CDR2 SYGVKD. Trimming took 11 bases from V and 0 from J, leaving 10 bases between them. The CDR3 runs 13 residues. This CDR3 is CASRDPNTGELFF. The CDR3 DNA reads TGTGCCTCCCGGGACCCGAACACCGGGGAGCTGTTTTTT.

This chain connects TRBV13 to TRBJ2-1, with TRBD2 matching 7 bases. The CDR3 loop spans 16 amino acids. J lost 4 bases, V lost 0 bases, and 6 bases had no gene match. The germline V gene has CDR1 PRHDT and CDR2 FYEKMQ (reference sequence). CDR3 residues: CASSLGGSGEYNEQFF. The CDR3 DNA follows: TGTGCCAGCAGCTTAGGGGGAAGCGGGGAGTACAATGAGCAGTTCTTC.